The 28 T cell receptor beta chains presented below share a single source sample, sequenced in a study of cytomegalovirus exposure and HLA in healthy donors. PCR primers comprised 60 Vbeta and 13 Jbeta primers. Generated by immunoSEQ multiplex PCR, the TCRdb table keeps only in-frame clones and is missing some. The repertoire holds roughly 100,000 clones, nearly 15% seen once, with around 0.86% in the top ten. The sample taken for sequencing was PBMCs. All receptors derive from a female donor in good health and CMV-seronegative.

The chain joins TRBV5-1 to TRBJ1-5; D gene uncertain. Germline V gene lookup returns CDR1 SGHRS and CDR2 YFSETQ. V was pared by 4 bases and J by 1 base, with 12 bases between. The CDR3 length is 15 residues. CDR3 amino acids: CASSPRTGSNQPQHF. The CDR3 DNA sequence: TGCGCCAGCAGCCCAAGGACGGGGAGCAATCAGCCCCAGCATTTT.

This clone showed up just a few times. This chain links TRBV10-2 with TRBJ2-1, with 11 positions matching TRBD2. V was pared by 6 bases and J by 4 bases, with 5 bases of the junction left unmatched. Germline V CDR1 and CDR2: WSHSY, SAAADI. This CDR3 has 15 amino acids. As DNA, the CDR3 is TGCGCCAGCAGACCGGGACTAGCGGAATACAATGAGCAGTTCTTC. This encodes CASRPGLAEYNEQFF.

The chain recombines TRBV4-3 with TRBJ2-3, with TRBD2 identical over 10 bases. This CDR3 comprises 17 residues. Per the germline V gene, CDR1 is LGHNA and CDR2 is YSLEER. Trimming took 2 bases from V and 6 from J; bases not matched to a gene: 11. The CDR3 region is CASSQQYSGGPMDTQYF. The DNA of the CDR3 is TGCGCCAGCAGCCAACAATATAGCGGGGGGCCCATGGATACGCAGTATTTT.

This chain connects TRBV7-2 to TRBJ2-7; a weak D match, TRBD2 (5 bases). The V end lost 0 bases, the J end lost 3 bases, and 18 bases lay between the germline ends. This CDR3 has 17 amino acids. Germline-derived CDR1 and CDR2 are SGHTA and FQGNSA. The DNA of the CDR3 is TGTGCCAGCAGCTTAGCGTCGTCCGGGGAGTACGGCTACGAGCAGTACTTC. Its translation: CASSLASSGEYGYEQYF. Filled out from reference TRBV7-2 and TRBJ2-7, the complete variable domain reads GAGVSQSPSNKVTEKGKDVELRCDPISGHTALYWYRQSLGQGLEFLIYFQGNSAPDKSGLPSDRFSAERTGGSVSTLTIQRTQQEDSAVYLCASSLASSGEYGYEQYFGPGTRLTVT.

The V gene is TRBV7-9, the J gene TRBJ1-5, with D maybe TRBD1 (5 bases). V lost 2 bases and J lost 2, with 16 bases in between. CDR1 is SEHNR, CDR2 FQNEAQ, per germline (reference sequence). The CDR3 extends over 17 amino acids. CDR3 in DNA: TGTGCCAGCAGCTTAACCCAGGGCCTGATTGGCAATCAGCCCCAGCATTTT. It encodes CASSLTQGLIGNQPQHF.

The rearrangement links TRBV7-6 to TRBJ2-5; 14 bases match TRBD2. CDR1 and CDR2 (germline): SGHVS, FNYEAQ. Trimming at V came to 1 base and at J to 9 bases, leaving 7 bases not matched to a gene. CDR3 length: 16 residues. The CDR3 sequence: CASSLGLGLAGAAQYF. The CDR3 DNA sequence: TGTGCCAGCAGCTTAGGTCTGGGACTAGCGGGAGCAGCCCAGTACTTC.

This clone was seen a handful of times. J is TRBJ1-4 and V is TRBV30; D not resolved. Trimming took 3 bases from V and 2 from J, leaving 13 bases between them. Germline CDR1 reads GTSNPN; CDR2 reads SVGIG (reference sequence). The CDR3 has 15 residues. This chain's CDR3 is CAWRLPDGTNEKLFF. The CDR3 DNA follows: TGTGCCTGGAGGTTACCCGACGGGACTAATGAAAAACTGTTTTTT. The variable domain in full, completed from reference TRBV30 and TRBJ1-4, reads SQTIHQWPATLVQPVGSPLSLECTVEGTSNPNLYWYRQAAGRGLQLLFYSVGIGQISSEVPQNLSASRPQDRQFILSSKKLLLSDSGFYLCAWRLPDGTNEKLFFGSGTQLSVL.

This clone showed up just a few times. The chain carries TRBV10-3 and TRBJ2-6; 7 bases line up with TRBD1. This CDR3 has 15 residues. Germline V gene lookup returns CDR1 ENHRY and CDR2 SYGVKD. V trimming: 5 bases; J trimming: 2 bases; junction bases outside the gene matches: 3. CDR3 bases: TGTGCCATCAGTCCCCAGGGGGCTGGGGCCAACGTCCTGACTTTC. It translates to CAISPQGAGANVLTF.

In this sample, this clone turned up a few times. The J gene is TRBJ1-3, the V gene TRBV4-3, with unresolved D. V was cut by 1 base and J by 2 bases, with 12 bases left in between. This CDR3 comprises 16 residues. The germline CDR1 and CDR2 sequences are LGHNA and YSLEER. The CDR3 DNA reads as TGCGCCAGCAGCCAAGCCTGGCAAACAGCTGGAAACACCATATATTTT. Translation: CASSQAWQTAGNTIYF.

This clone came up a few times. This chain joins TRBV11-1 and TRBJ2-3; TRBD2 agrees at 11 bases. This CDR3 spans 19 amino acids. J lost 0 bases, V lost 5 bases, and 13 bases had no gene match. Germline CDR1 SGHAT, CDR2 FQDESV (reference sequence). CDR3 DNA sequence: TGTGCCAGCAGCCGACTAGCGGGAAAAAAAATGACTAGCACAGATACGCAGTATTTT. It codes for CASSRLAGKKMTSTDTQYF.

The J gene is TRBJ1-2, the V gene TRBV2; the match to TRBD1 covers 8 bases. CDR1 SNHLY and CDR2 FYNNEI come from the germline V gene. CDR3 size: 13 residues. Losses at the gene ends were 8 bases for V and 6 bases for J; bases not matched to a gene: 8. The DNA for the CDR3 is TGTGCCAGCGGGGGACAGGCGACAAATGGCTACACCTTC. This gives the protein CASGGQATNGYTF.

The chain combines TRBV7-8 with TRBJ2-5, with a weak D call TRBD2 (6 bases). There are 13 residues in the CDR3. Germline-derived CDR1 and CDR2 are SGHVS and FQNEAQ. The V gene lost 1 base and the J gene lost 5 bases, with 8 bases spanning the gap. CDR3 in amino acids: CASSLVGGETQYF. For the CDR3, the DNA is TGTGCCAGCAGCTTAGTGGGGGGTGAGACCCAGTACTTC.

The rearrangement uses TRBV7-2 and TRBJ1-1, with 8 bases that match TRBD1. This CDR3 is 16 amino acids long. In germline, CDR1 is SGHTA, CDR2 FQGNSA. V lost 1 base, J lost 6 bases, and 10 bases stayed unmatched. CDR3 sequence: CASSLVSGQGAAEAFF. CDR3 nucleotide sequence: TGTGCCAGCAGCTTAGTGAGTGGGCAGGGGGCTGCTGAAGCTTTCTTT.

This clone was counted only a few times. V usage is TRBV7-3 and J usage is TRBJ2-1, with 9 bases aligning to TRBD2. V shed 3 bases, J shed 5 bases, and the junction held 5 bases outside the gene matches. Germline V CDR1 and CDR2: SGHTA, FQGTGA. The CDR3 has 15 residues. CDR3 nucleotide sequence: TGTGCCAGCAGCTTGTCTAGCGGGAATGACAATGAGCAGTTCTTC. This sequence encodes CASSLSSGNDNEQFF.

This clone was seen more than once but under ten times. The J gene is TRBJ1-2, the V gene TRBV30; 7 bases map to TRBD1. With 5 bases clipped from V and 8 bases from J, the junction kept 5 bases outside the gene matches. Germline loops: CDR1 GTSNPN, CDR2 SVGIG (reference sequence). This CDR3 spans 11 amino acids. The DNA of the CDR3 is TGTGCCTGGGACAGGGCGCAGGGCTACACCTTC. Translating gives CAWDRAQGYTF.

V is TRBV28 and J is TRBJ2-7; D gene ambiguous. Per germline, CDR1 MDHEN and CDR2 SYDVKM. The CDR3 sequence is 15 residues long. With 3 bases removed from V and 3 bases from J, the gap between germline ends came to 15 bases. CDR3 protein: CASSFAGYTNYEQYF. For the CDR3, the DNA is TGTGCCAGCAGTTTTGCCGGGTACACGAACTACGAGCAGTACTTC.

The chain recombines TRBV7-9 with TRBJ1-1; 8 bases agree with TRBD1. V trimming: 5 bases; J trimming: 5 bases; junction bases outside the gene matches: 7. The CDR3 is 14 amino acids. CDR1 SEHNR and CDR2 FQNEAQ come from the germline V gene (reference sequence). The CDR3 nucleotides are TGTGCCAGCAGCCCCCCGGGACAGGATACTGAAGCTTTCTTT. Residues: CASSPPGQDTEAFF.

The chain joins TRBV27 to TRBJ2-3, with D possibly TRBD2 on 5 matching bases. V lost 1 base and J 5 bases, leaving 13 bases between the germline ends. CDR1 MNHEY and CDR2 SMNVEV come from the germline V gene (reference sequence). This CDR3 is built from 15 residues. DNA of the CDR3: TGTGCCAGCAGTTTATTAAGTGGGAGAGTAGATACGCAGTATTTT. Translation gives CASSLLSGRVDTQYF.

J is TRBJ1-2 and V is TRBV4-3; D remains unclear. The CDR3 has 15 residues. Trimming removed 0 bases from V and 6 bases from J, with 14 bases in between. Germline V lookup: CDR1 LGHNA, CDR2 YSLEER. The CDR3 loop reads CASSQDKVGGNGYTF. The CDR3 DNA reads TGCGCCAGCAGCCAAGATAAGGTGGGAGGGAATGGCTACACCTTC.

This chain links TRBV5-1 with TRBJ2-2; 9 nucleotides line up with TRBD1. V shed 4 bases, J shed 2 bases, and the junction held 9 bases outside the gene matches. Germline V lookup: CDR1 SGHRS, CDR2 YFSETQ. This CDR3 contains 17 residues. This CDR3 is CASSRDRASTNTGELFF. The CDR3 coding sequence is TGCGCCAGCAGCCGGGACAGGGCTTCCACCAACACCGGGGAGCTGTTTTTT.

This chain uses TRBV19 with TRBJ1-1, with TRBD1 as a possible D gene (5 bases). The CDR3 covers 13 residues. The germline V gene encodes CDR1 LNHDA and CDR2 SQIVND (reference sequence). V dropped 5 bases and J dropped 4 bases, with 11 bases sitting between them. The CDR3 here is CASSRPGSTEAFF. The CDR3 DNA follows: TGTGCCAGTAGTCGTCCAGGGTCCACTGAAGCTTTCTTT.

V usage is TRBV15 and J usage is TRBJ2-4, with a possible D match to TRBD1 (5 bases). This CDR3 has 17 residues. CDR1 LNHNV and CDR2 YYDKDF come from the germline V gene (reference sequence). Trimming took off 1 base at V and 2 bases at J, with 15 bases between the two ends. In nucleotides, the CDR3 is TGTGCCACCAGCAGAGTCCCAGATGGGGCAACCAAAAACATTCAGTACTTC. Protein: CATSRVPDGATKNIQYF.

This chain connects TRBV18 to TRBJ2-7; D remains unclear. V was clipped by 2 bases and J by 3 bases, with 8 bases between them. The CDR3 is 13 amino acids. Germline CDR1 is KGHSH and CDR2 is LQKENI. CDR3 DNA: TGTGCCAGCTCACCAGACACCCACTACGAGCAGTACTTC. This sequence encodes CASSPDTHYEQYF.

In nucleotides, the CDR3 is TGTGCCAGCAGTTTATGGGGACAGGGCTATGGCTACACCTTC. Protein product: CASSLWGQGYGYTF. The chain uses TRBV27 and TRBJ1-2, with 9 bases aligning to TRBD1. The CDR3 length is 14 residues. Germline V gene sequence: CDR1 MNHEY, CDR2 SMNVEV (reference sequence). The V and J ends lost 1 base and 4 bases, in that order; junction bases with no gene match: 1.

The table lists this clone with a few counts. The CDR3 sequence: CASSLALIYGYTF. CDR3 DNA: TGTGCCAGCAGTCTTGCCCTAATATATGGCTACACCTTC. The gene calls are TRBV28 and TRBJ1-2, with D unresolved. The length of the CDR3 is 13 residues. Germline-derived CDR1 and CDR2 are MDHEN and SYDVKM. V lost 5 bases, J lost 5 bases, and 12 bases lay in between.

This sequence joins TRBV5-4 and TRBJ2-1; 8 nucleotides agree with TRBD2. This CDR3 is built from 16 residues. The germline V gene encodes CDR1 SGHNT and CDR2 YYREEE (reference sequence). Unmatched junction bases numbered 11, after V lost 4 bases and J lost 5 bases. CDR3 residues: CASSKIRTSNHNEQFF. The CDR3 nucleotides are TGTGCCAGCAGCAAGATTCGGACTAGCAATCACAATGAGCAGTTCTTC.

This clone occurred a few times. The chain joins TRBV18 to TRBJ2-3, with TRBD1 matching over 9 bases. The CDR3 loop spans 18 amino acids. The germline gives CDR1 KGHSH, CDR2 LQKENI. Trimming cost V 0 bases and J 1 base; bases outside gene matches: 8. The CDR3 DNA sequence: TGTGCCAGCTCACCACCCCCGGCAAGACAGGGGGGCACAGATACGCAGTATTTT. Translating gives CASSPPPARQGGTDTQYF.

This clone was detected once. The CDR3 carries no conserved terminal phenylalanine or tryptophan, so it likely arises from a read error. No DNA is shown, since the ends of the CDR3 on it are uncertain; the CDR3 is the one TCRdb lists. This sequence joins TRBV11-2 and TRBJ1-1; no check of the table's D call, TRBD1, against the DNA was made. CDR1 and CDR2 from the germline V gene are SGHAT and FQNNGV. The CDR3 is 12 amino acids in total, end residues counted. CDR3 loop: CASSLTLVQGGR.